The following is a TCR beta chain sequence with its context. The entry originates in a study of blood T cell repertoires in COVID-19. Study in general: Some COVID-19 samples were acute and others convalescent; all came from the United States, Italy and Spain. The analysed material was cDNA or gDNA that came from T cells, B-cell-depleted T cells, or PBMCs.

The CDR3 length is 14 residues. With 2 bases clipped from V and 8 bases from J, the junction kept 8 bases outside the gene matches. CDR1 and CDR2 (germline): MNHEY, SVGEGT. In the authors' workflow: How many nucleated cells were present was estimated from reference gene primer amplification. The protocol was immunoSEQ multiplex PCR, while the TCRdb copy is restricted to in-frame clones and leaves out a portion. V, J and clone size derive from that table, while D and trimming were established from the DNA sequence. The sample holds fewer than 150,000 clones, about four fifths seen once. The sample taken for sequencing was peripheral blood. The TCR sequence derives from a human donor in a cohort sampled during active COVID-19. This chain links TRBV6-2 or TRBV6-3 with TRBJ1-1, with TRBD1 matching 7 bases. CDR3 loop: CASSYNAGGYEAFF. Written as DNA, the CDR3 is TGTGCCAGCAGTTACAACGCAGGGGGGTACGAAGCTTTCTTT.